This T cell receptor (beta chain) was found in a study of shared clonotypes between healthy human individuals. Regarding the study as a whole: Memory subsets generally showed smaller estimated richness than naive subsets did.

This CDR3 is built from 15 residues. Germline CDR1 and CDR2: SGHTA and FQGNSA. Trimming removed 0 bases from V and 2 bases from J, with 11 bases in between. As for this clone: What it binds is not known.

Memory CD4+ cells were the fraction left after CD45RA+ naive selection. As handled by the study authors: ImmunoSEQ gave junction-only sequences without quality scores, so filtering differed. The protocol was immunoSEQ multiplex PCR, while the TCRdb copy is restricted to in-frame clones and leaves out a portion. Clone size and V and J calls were adopted from that table, with D and trimming inferred from the DNA. The table includes a few hundred thousand clones, 60% to 70% detected once. The clonotype originates from a man aged 25 to 40 in good health. This sequence joins TRBV7-2 and TRBJ2-7, with D perhaps TRBD2 (7 bases). Sequences were obtained from memory CD4+ T cells sorted from blood. Documented subset: CD45RA-negative fraction. CDR3 sequence: CASSLAGGATYEQYF. The CDR3 DNA reads TGTGCCAGCAGCTTAGCTGGGGGGGCTACCTACGAGCAGTACTTC.